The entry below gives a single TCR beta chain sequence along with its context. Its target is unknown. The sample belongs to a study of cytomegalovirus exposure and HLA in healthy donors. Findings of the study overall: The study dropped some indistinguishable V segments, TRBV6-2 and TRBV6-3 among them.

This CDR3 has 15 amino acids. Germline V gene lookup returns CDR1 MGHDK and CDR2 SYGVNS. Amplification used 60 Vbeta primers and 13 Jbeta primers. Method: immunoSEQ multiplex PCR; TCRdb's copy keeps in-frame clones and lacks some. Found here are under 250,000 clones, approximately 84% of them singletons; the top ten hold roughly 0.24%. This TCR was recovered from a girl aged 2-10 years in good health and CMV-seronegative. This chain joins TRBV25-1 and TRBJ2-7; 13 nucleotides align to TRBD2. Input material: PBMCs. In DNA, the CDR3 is TGTTTTTACTACAGACTAGCGGGGGGCTACTACGAGCAGTACTTC. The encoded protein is CFYYRLAGGYYEQYF.